This is a list of T cell receptor beta chains from one sample in a study of blood T cell repertoires in COVID-19. Method: immunoSEQ multiplex PCR; TCRdb's copy keeps in-frame clones and lacks some. The sample has 250,000 to 350,000 clones; roughly 90% are singletons. Sample: PBMCs or T cells enriched from blood (not recorded which). The receptors shown here come from a woman in her thirties who had recovered from COVID-19. The CDR3 runs from the conserved cysteine through the conserved F or W. Fields, in order: CDR3 protein, CDR3 DNA, clone size, J gene, V gene, D gene. The D gene is left open where the match is weak. Clone sizes are given selectively: once, few, many, or a class where the clone is expanded.

cdr3_aa: CASSIGQGANSPLHF; cdr3_nt: TGTGCCAGCAGTATAGGACAGGGGGCGAATTCACCCCTCCACTTT; clone_size: -; j_call: TRBJ1-6; v_call: TRBV28; d_call: TRBD1
cdr3_aa: CASSLNQGASEAFF; cdr3_nt: TGCGCCAGCAGCTTGAATCAGGGGGCTTCTGAAGCTTTCTTT; clone_size: -; j_call: TRBJ1-1; v_call: TRBV5-1; d_call: TRBD1
cdr3_aa: CASSILFRGSSYNEQFF; cdr3_nt: TGTGCCAGCAGTATTCTTTTCCGCGGGAGCTCCTACAATGAGCAGTTCTTC; clone_size: once; j_call: TRBJ2-1; v_call: TRBV27; d_call: TRBD2
cdr3_aa: CASSLESGGYGYTF; cdr3_nt: TGTGCCAGCAGCTTAGAATCAGGGGGCTATGGCTACACCTTC; clone_size: -; j_call: TRBJ1-2; v_call: TRBV7-8; d_call: TRBD1
cdr3_aa: CASSLGGGFRPGELFF; cdr3_nt: TGTGCCAGCTCCCTGGGGGGGGGCTTCAGACCCGGGGAGCTGTTTTTT; clone_size: few; j_call: TRBJ2-2; v_call: TRBV27; d_call: -
cdr3_aa: CASSLTSGIYEQYF; cdr3_nt: TGTGCCAGCAGCTTAACTAGCGGGATATACGAGCAGTACTTC; clone_size: -; j_call: TRBJ2-7; v_call: TRBV13; d_call: TRBD2
cdr3_aa: CASGPTGFQNSPLHF; cdr3_nt: TGTGCCAGCGGACCTACAGGGTTCCAGAATTCACCCCTCCACTTT; clone_size: -; j_call: TRBJ1-6; v_call: TRBV6-5; d_call: -
cdr3_aa: CASSPTLGGYQPQHF; cdr3_nt: TGTGCCAGCAGTCCTACATTAGGCGGGTATCAGCCCCAGCATTTT; clone_size: -; j_call: TRBJ1-5; v_call: TRBV3-1/TRBV3-2; d_call: -
cdr3_aa: CASSIGRTSSFRGEQYF; cdr3_nt: TGTGCCAGTAGTATAGGTAGGACTAGCAGCTTCCGGGGGGAGCAGTACTTC; clone_size: -; j_call: TRBJ2-7; v_call: TRBV19; d_call: TRBD2
cdr3_aa: CAWSPQGNTIYF; cdr3_nt: TGTGCCTGGAGCCCACAGGGGAACACCATATATTTT; clone_size: -; j_call: TRBJ1-3; v_call: TRBV30; d_call: TRBD1
cdr3_aa: CATSDTWDRGPTSNQPQHF; cdr3_nt: TGTGCCACCAGTGATACTTGGGACAGGGGACCTACCAGCAATCAGCCCCAGCATTTT; clone_size: -; j_call: TRBJ1-5; v_call: TRBV24-1; d_call: TRBD1